This T cell receptor beta chain was retrieved from a study of T cells in Graves' hyperthyroidism and ophthalmopathy. Germline CDR1 reads SGHNT; CDR2 reads YYREEE (reference sequence). V shed 5 bases, J shed 7 bases, and the junction held 3 bases outside the gene matches. This CDR3 comprises 12 residues. TCR beta CDR3 sequences were amplified from RNA transcripts. Researchers ran a first-round RT-PCR on the TCR CDR3 using the HTBI primer set. TCRdb passed the multiplex PCR reads through MiXCR, listing each CDR3 protein once. The profile shows fewer than 350,000 distinct CDR3 sequences, about 14% of them singletons. Those with hyperthyroidism were 18 to 65 years old, newly diagnosed, and ill for under 2 months. Thyroid ultrasound, orbital computed tomography, clinical symptoms, and serum thyroxine and TRAb underpinned diagnoses. In this sample, this clonotype turned up many times. The antigen remains undetermined.

Whole-study findings and limits: Ophthalmopathy stood apart from stable hyperthyroidism in a 13 V-J model.

The clonotype comes from a woman in her 30s with Graves' hyperthyroidism that later progressed to Graves' ophthalmopathy. Sequenced sample: blood. The chain recombines TRBV5-4 with TRBJ2-1, with 7 bases identical to TRBD2. CDR3: CASSGGGNEQFF. The CDR3 region has the DNA TGTGCCAGCAGTGGGGGGGGTAATGAGCAGTTCTTC.